One sample yielded the 21 T cell receptor beta chains listed below, sequenced in a study of T cells after yellow fever vaccination. TCRdb independently ran MiXCR on the 5' RACE reads; one entry per CDR3 protein. The table records over 300,000 distinct CDR3 sequences, around 6.8% of them present only once. Sample: PBMCs, taken 35 to 50 days after the first yellow fever vaccination. Source of these receptors: a man younger than 35 who received the YFV17D yellow fever vaccine.

The V call is TRBV19, the J call TRBJ1-1; the D is unclear. V was clipped by 3 bases and J by 0 bases, with 11 bases between them. The CDR3 is 15 residues long. Looked up from germline, CDR1 is LNHDA and CDR2 is SQIVND (reference sequence). The CDR3 DNA follows: TGTGCCAGTAGTATCGAAAGTACAGTGAACACTGAAGCTTTCTTT. This gives the protein CASSIESTVNTEAFF.

The table lists this clonotype with many counts. The rearrangement uses TRBV6-4 and TRBJ2-1, with D possibly TRBD1 on 5 matching bases. The length of the CDR3 is 15 residues. V lost 4 bases and J 6 bases, leaving 16 bases between the germline ends. In germline, CDR1 is MRHNA, CDR2 SNTAGT. In DNA, the CDR3 is TGTGCCAGCAGTGTAAGGGCTTTGGGGCCCAATGAGCAGTTCTTC. Translation: CASSVRALGPNEQFF.

This clonotype was seen at least ten times. The chain links TRBV10-2 to TRBJ1-2; D unresolved. The CDR3 has 15 amino acids. CDR1 is WSHSY, CDR2 SAAADI, per germline. V was cut by 1 base and J by 3 bases, with 12 bases left in between. CDR3 loop: CASSEWAGQDYGYTF. DNA of the CDR3: TGCGCCAGCAGTGAGTGGGCAGGTCAGGACTATGGCTACACCTTC.

The genes are TRBV7-9 and TRBJ2-7, with 11 bases aligning to TRBD2. Germline-derived CDR1 and CDR2 are SEHNR and FQNEAQ (reference sequence). With 6 bases clipped from V and 5 bases from J, the junction kept 9 bases outside the gene matches. This CDR3 contains 15 residues. CDR3 DNA: TGTGCCAGCAGTACCGGGACTAGCGGTTTTAACGAGCAGTACGTC. Translated: CASSTGTSGFNEQYV.

This clonotype has more than one count but fewer than ten. This rearrangement joins TRBV20-1 to TRBJ2-5; D ambiguous. CDR1 is DFQATT, CDR2 SNEGSKA, per germline (reference sequence). The ends were cut back, 1 base at V and 5 bases at J, with 11 bases in the middle. The CDR3 totals 13 residues. CDR3 sequence: CSARVSGPETQYF. In DNA, the CDR3 is TGCAGTGCTAGAGTCTCGGGCCCGGAGACCCAGTACTTC.

The chain recombines TRBV4-2 with TRBJ1-3; D is perhaps TRBD1 (6 bases). Germline-derived CDR1 and CDR2 are LGHNA and YNFKEQ. The CDR3 runs 16 residues. V lost 0 bases, J lost 0 bases, and 9 bases lay in between. The CDR3 sequence is CASSQDKGGSGNTIYF. CDR3 sequence (DNA): TGTGCCAGCAGCCAAGATAAGGGGGGCTCTGGAAACACCATATATTTT.

This clonotype was observed a few times. This sequence joins TRBV11-1 and TRBJ1-1; D is unclear. Germline V gene sequence: CDR1 SGHAT, CDR2 FQDESV (reference sequence). This CDR3 has 11 amino acids. V was shortened by 8 bases and J by 3 bases, with 7 bases between the two germline ends. This CDR3 is CASREDTEAFF. In DNA, the CDR3 is TGTGCCAGCCGGGAGGACACTGAAGCTTTCTTT.

This rearrangement joins TRBV3-1 to TRBJ1-2; no firm D call. Deletions cut 1 base from V and 7 bases from J, with 19 bases between. Germline CDR1 reads LGHDT; CDR2 reads YNNKEL (reference sequence). The CDR3 extends over 16 amino acids. CDR3 sequence (DNA): TGTGCCAGCAGCCAAGGAATACCTACCGCGCAACGTGGCTACACCTTC. This encodes CASSQGIPTAQRGYTF.

This clonotype occurred many times. CDR3 DNA: TGCGCCAGCAGCATTGGGACAGGTTCAGATACGCAGTATTTT. It codes for CASSIGTGSDTQYF. The gene calls are TRBV5-1 and TRBJ2-3; 8 positions match TRBD1. The ends lost 4 bases at V and 4 bases at J; junction bases unmatched: 5. CDR3 size: 14 residues. CDR1 is SGHRS, CDR2 YFSETQ, per germline.

The table lists this clonotype with a few counts. This chain uses TRBV12-3 or TRBV12-4 with TRBJ2-6, with TRBD1 as a possible D gene (5 bases). The V and J ends lost 6 bases and 4 bases respectively, with 16 bases between them. The CDR3 runs 16 residues. CDR3 sequence reads: CASRVEGVGGANVLTF. The CDR3, as DNA: TGTGCCAGCAGGGTAGAAGGGGTTGGAGGGGCCAACGTCCTGACTTTC.

Ten or more counts support this clonotype. V gene TRBV5-6 combines with J gene TRBJ1-5; the D is unclear. This CDR3 has 13 residues. V lost 0 bases to trimming and J lost 6 bases, with 7 bases between them. Germline CDR1 and CDR2: SGHDT and YYEEEE. The DNA of the CDR3 is TGTGCCAGCAGCTTGGGGGTGAGTCAGCCCCAGCATTTT. The encoded protein is CASSLGVSQPQHF.

This clonotype appeared a few times. The chain is built from TRBV7-8 and TRBJ2-5; D is possibly TRBD1 (5 bases). There are 15 residues in the CDR3. From germline, CDR1 is SGHVS and CDR2 FQNEAQ. Trimming pared 1 base from V and 5 bases from J, leaving 14 bases between. The CDR3 protein is CASSLDPGLRETQYF. In DNA, the CDR3 is TGTGCCAGCAGCTTAGATCCAGGGTTGAGGGAGACCCAGTACTTC.

This clonotype was counted only a few times. This chain joins TRBV27 and TRBJ1-6; D unresolved. The V gene lost 8 bases and the J gene lost 0 bases, with 8 bases spanning the gap. The germline gives CDR1 MNHEY, CDR2 SMNVEV (reference sequence). The CDR3 has 14 residues. The CDR3: CASGPGSYNSPLHF. The CDR3 DNA follows: TGTGCCAGCGGCCCAGGCTCCTATAATTCACCCCTCCACTTT.

This clonotype was counted at least ten times. The CDR3 DNA sequence: TGTGCCACCAGCAGAGGGGGGGGTTCACCCCTCCACTTT. This sequence encodes CATSRGGGSPLHF. The genes are TRBV15 and TRBJ1-6; D perhaps matches TRBD1 (5 bases). The CDR3 sequence is 13 residues long. Germline V gene sequence: CDR1 LNHNV, CDR2 YYDKDF (reference sequence). V gave up 1 base and J gave up 9 bases, with 7 bases separating them.

This clonotype has just a few counts. The chain carries TRBV4-3 and TRBJ2-2; 7 positions agree with TRBD1. CDR1 and CDR2 from the germline V gene are LGHNA and YSLEER. This CDR3 region has 15 residues. The V and J ends lost 0 bases and 3 bases, in that order; junction bases with no gene match: 1. CDR3 protein: CASSQEQGDTGELFF. The DNA for the CDR3 is TGCGCCAGCAGCCAAGAGCAGGGGGACACCGGGGAGCTGTTTTTT.

This clonotype has only a few counts. The chain is built from TRBV5-1 and TRBJ2-3, with D unresolved. The CDR3 runs 14 residues. The germline V gene has CDR1 SGHRS and CDR2 YFSETQ. V was shortened by 3 bases and J by 4 bases, with 12 bases between the two germline ends. CDR3 amino acids: CASSWGSGPDTQYF. For the CDR3, the DNA is TGCGCCAGCAGCTGGGGATCCGGCCCAGATACGCAGTATTTT.

V gene TRBV5-1 combines with J gene TRBJ2-1; D is unresolved. V lost 2 bases and J 7 bases, leaving 13 bases between the germline ends. The V gene's germline CDR1 is SGHRS and CDR2 YFSETQ. There are 14 residues in the CDR3. The CDR3 region is CASSLISNGNEQFF. In DNA, the CDR3 is TGCGCCAGCAGCTTAATCTCGAACGGGAATGAGCAGTTCTTC.

The chain uses TRBV20-1 and TRBJ2-3, with 7 bases aligning to TRBD1. Per the germline V gene, CDR1 is DFQATT and CDR2 is SNEGSKA (reference sequence). The CDR3 sequence is 13 residues long. The V and J ends lost 6 bases and 4 bases, in that order; junction bases with no gene match: 7. The CDR3 spells CSASPGQPDTQYF. DNA of the CDR3: TGCAGTGCGAGTCCGGGACAGCCAGATACGCAGTATTTT.

This clonotype was observed at least ten times. J is TRBJ1-2 and V is TRBV6-5; D gene ambiguous. This CDR3 has 12 residues. CDR1 is MNHEY, CDR2 SVGAGI, per germline. V lost 0 bases and J 7 bases, leaving 6 bases between the germline ends. CDR3 in amino acids: CASSYSGRGYTF. CDR3 DNA sequence: TGTGCCAGCAGTTACTCCGGCCGTGGCTACACCTTC.

The J gene is TRBJ2-6, the V gene TRBV12-3 or TRBV12-4, with TRBD1 matching 8 bases. Trimming cost V 7 bases and J 2 bases; bases outside gene matches: 10. The CDR3 contains 17 residues. For the CDR3, the DNA is TGTGCCAGCACCTTTCAGGGGGCGTTAGCTGGGGCCAACGTCCTGACTTTC. Amino acid sequence: CASTFQGALAGANVLTF.

Many counts were recorded for this clonotype. The rearrangement joins TRBV12-3 or TRBV12-4 to TRBJ2-2; D possibly corresponds to TRBD1 (6 bases). V lost 5 bases, J lost 4 bases, and 11 bases lay in between. CDR3 size: 14 residues. Here the CDR3 DNA reads TGTGCCAGCAGTCCCACAGGGACCACCGGGGAGCTGTTTTTT. Translated, it gives CASSPTGTTGELFF.